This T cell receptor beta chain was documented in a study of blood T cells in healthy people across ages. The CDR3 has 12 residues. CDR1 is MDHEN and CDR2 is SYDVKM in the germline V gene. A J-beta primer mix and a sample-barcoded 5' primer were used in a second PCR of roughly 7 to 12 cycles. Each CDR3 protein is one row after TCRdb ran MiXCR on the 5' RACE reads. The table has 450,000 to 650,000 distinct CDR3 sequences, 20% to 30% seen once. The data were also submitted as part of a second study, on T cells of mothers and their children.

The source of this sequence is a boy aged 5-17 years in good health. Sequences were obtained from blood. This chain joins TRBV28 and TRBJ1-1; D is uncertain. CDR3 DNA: TGTGGTATTATCGGGGTTGACACTGAAGCTTTCTTT. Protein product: CGIIGVDTEAFF.